The present TCR beta chain was sequenced within a study of OX40 agonist ivuxolimab in advanced cancers. The sampling schedule covered blood at baseline, cycle 4 day 1, and cycle 7 day 1. Whole-study findings and limits: CD4+ T cells averaged fewer expanded clones than CD8+ T cells. Part of the nonresponder group also had normalized T-cell clonal expansion that was low.

Note on this clone: Its antigen is not identified.

Generated by immunoSEQ multiplex PCR, the TCRdb table keeps only in-frame clones and is missing some. The repertoire holds approximately 24,000 clones, less than 90% seen once, with around 15% in the top ten. Germline V gene lookup returns CDR1 SNHLY and CDR2 FYNNEI. There are 10 residues in the CDR3. V gave up 3 bases and J gave up 8 bases, with 4 bases separating them. This chain links TRBV2 with TRBJ1-2; D is unresolved. Sequenced here: CD4+ or CD8+ T cells sorted from blood, sampled in a trial of the OX40 agonist ivuxolimab. The sequence came from an adult with an advanced solid tumor such as melanoma, head and neck, liver or kidney cancer. CDR3 sequence (DNA): TGTGCCAGCAGTGAGGGGGGCTACACCTTC. Its protein is CASSEGGYTF. Looking up the rest from reference TRBV2 and TRBJ1-2 gives the full variable domain: EPEVTQTPSHQVTQMGQEVILRCVPISNHLYFYWYRQILGQKVEFLVSFYNNEISEKSEIFDDQFSVERPDGSNFTLKIRSTKLEDSAMYFCASSEGGYTFGSGTRLTVV.